This T cell receptor beta chain was sequenced for a study of CD8 T cells in ankylosing spondylitis. In TCRdb, the 5' RACE reads were re-called with MiXCR into one record per CDR3 protein. The repertoire has fewer than 400,000 distinct CDR3 sequences, 20% to 25% of them found once; the top ten carry about 15%. This clonotype was seen repeatedly, ten times or more. Antigen specificity is unknown. Regarding the study as a whole: Typical of ankylosing spondylitis blood, it appeared, was a TCR beta motif of eight highly homologous variants.

CDR3 length: 12 residues. J lost 6 bases, V lost 7 bases, and 5 bases had no gene match. Germline V lookup: CDR1 SQVTM, CDR2 ANQGSEA. The chain links TRBV29-1 to TRBJ2-5; 10 nucleotides line up with TRBD1. Sequenced sample: blood, either unsorted or a sorted T cell fraction (not recorded which). The clonotype comes from a male donor with ankylosing spondylitis. CDR3 DNA sequence: TGCAGCGAGACGGACAGGGGGAAGACCCAGTACTTC. It translates to CSETDRGKTQYF. Complete variable domain (other parts from reference TRBV29-1 and TRBJ2-5): SAVISQKPSRDICQRGTSLTIQCQVDSQVTMMFWYRQQPGQSLTLIATANQGSEATYESGFVIDKFPISRPNLTFSTLTVSNMSPEDSSIYLCSETDRGKTQYFGPGTRLLVL.